The source of this T cell receptor (beta chain) is a study of blood T cell repertoires in COVID-19. In the study overall: Collection of acute and convalescent COVID-19 samples took place in the United States, Italy and Spain.

Trimming took 4 bases from V and 7 from J; bases not matched to a gene: 9. Germline CDR1 and CDR2: LGHDT and YNNKEL (reference sequence). This CDR3 has 16 amino acids. This clone was detected only once. Per the original methods: From reference gene primer amplification, estimates of nucleated cell counts were derived. TCRdb's copy holds only in-frame clones and misses some; the assay was immunoSEQ multiplex PCR. The V and J calls and the clone size are those of that table, but D and trimming were determined from the DNA. The sample shows hundreds of thousands of clones, 75% to 90% of them seen only once.

The clonotype was recovered from a young man who had recovered from COVID-19. The chain carries TRBV3-1 (or the pseudogene TRBV3-2) and TRBJ2-1, with 11 bases identical to TRBD1. Input material: PBMCs or T cells enriched from blood (not recorded which). The CDR3 DNA sequence: TGTGCCAGCAGCCGCGGACAGGGGGCGCTCGGGAATGAGCAGTTCTTC. This sequence encodes CASSRGQGALGNEQFF.